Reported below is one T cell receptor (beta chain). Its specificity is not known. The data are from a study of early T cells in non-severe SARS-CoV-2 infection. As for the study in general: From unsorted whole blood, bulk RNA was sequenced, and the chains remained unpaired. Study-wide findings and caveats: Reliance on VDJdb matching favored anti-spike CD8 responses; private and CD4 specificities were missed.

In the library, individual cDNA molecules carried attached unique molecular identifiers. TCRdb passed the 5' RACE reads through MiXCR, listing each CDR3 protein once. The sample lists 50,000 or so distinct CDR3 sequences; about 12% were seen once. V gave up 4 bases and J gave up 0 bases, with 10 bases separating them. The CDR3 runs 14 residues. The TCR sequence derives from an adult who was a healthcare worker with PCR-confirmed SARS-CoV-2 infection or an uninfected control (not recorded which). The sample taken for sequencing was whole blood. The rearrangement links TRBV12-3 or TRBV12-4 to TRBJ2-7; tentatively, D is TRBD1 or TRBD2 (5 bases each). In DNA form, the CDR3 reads TGTGCCAGCAGTTGGGACGAGAGCTCCTACGAGCAGTACTTC. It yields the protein CASSWDESSYEQYF.